This TCR beta chain was obtained from a study of blood T cell repertoires in COVID-19. Authors' methods: From reference gene primer amplification, estimates of nucleated cell counts were derived. Sequencing was performed with immunoSEQ multiplex PCR; in TCRdb, only in-frame clones are kept and a portion is missing. The D gene and trimming were derived from the DNA, and the V and J assignments and clone size from that table. The sample includes approximately 500,000 clones, around 87% seen only once; the top ten take 1.5% to 2%. Those who participated ranged in age from roughly 18 to 89 years and resided in about two dozen US areas. Participants reported their clinical history, and cohort assignment relied on those reports. Resolution of symptoms, clearance, or two negative PCRs was present in recovered Cohort 3 donors. The CDR3 runs 12 residues. CDR1 and CDR2 (germline): LNHDA, SQIVND (reference sequence). V dropped 3 bases and J dropped 8 bases, with 8 bases sitting between them.

Source material: PBMCs or T cells enriched from blood (not recorded which). The origin of this receptor is a woman in her thirties or forties who had recovered from COVID-19. The chain is built from TRBV19 and TRBJ2-1; D is perhaps TRBD1 (6 bases). CDR3: CASSMQGYEQFF. As DNA, the CDR3 is TGTGCCAGTAGTATGCAGGGGTATGAGCAGTTCTTC.